This is a list of T cell receptor beta chains from one sample in a study of blood T cell repertoires in COVID-19. Some clones are missing from TCRdb's copy, which holds only in-frame ones; the method was immunoSEQ multiplex PCR. The repertoire holds about 88,000 clones, with more than 70% as singletons. Material for sequencing was peripheral blood. The receptors were sampled from a woman of 80 years or more with acute or convalescent COVID-19. Each CDR3 is given with its conserved first and last residue. A D gene is named only where the DNA matches it firmly. For some rows the clone size is stated as once, few or many, or as a class when expanded; others skip it.

d_call	clone_size	j_call	v_call	cdr3_nt	cdr3_aa
TRBD2	-	TRBJ2-5	TRBV7-2	TGTGCCAGCAGCTTTACTAGCGGCCAAGGGACCCAGTACTTC	CASSFTSGQGTQYF
-	-	TRBJ1-4	TRBV28	TGTGCCAGCAGTTTCGGACAAACGAATGAAAAACTGTTTTTT	CASSFGQTNEKLFF
-	-	TRBJ1-1	TRBV6-1	TGTGCCAGCAGTGAAGCGCGGACTCCGGACCCTGAAGCTTTCTTT	CASSEARTPDPEAFF
TRBD1	-	TRBJ1-3	TRBV2	TGTGCCAGCAGTGATTGGACAGGGGGCGTTGGTGGAAACACCATATATTTT	CASSDWTGGVGGNTIYF
-	-	TRBJ1-5	TRBV2	TGTGCCAGCAGTGATGACTCCCAGCCCCAGCATTTT	CASSDDSQPQHF
-	-	TRBJ1-3	TRBV28	TGTGCCAGCAGTTTATCAGGGCGAAGCTCTGGAAACACCATATATTTT	CASSLSGRSSGNTIYF
TRBD1	-	TRBJ1-2	TRBV18	TGTGCCAGCTCCACCGGGACAGGGGGTCCTGGCTACACCTTC	CASSTGTGGPGYTF
TRBD2	few	TRBJ2-1	TRBV18	TGTGCCAGCTCACCGGCGGGGGGAAGCTCCTACAATGAGCAGTTCTTC	CASSPAGGSSYNEQFF
-	-	TRBJ1-3	TRBV4-1	TGCGCCAGCAGTTCTTCAGGGGTGCCCGGAAACACCATATATTTT	CASSSSGVPGNTIYF
-	once	TRBJ1-1	TRBV5-1	TGCGCCAGCAAGGTTCAGGCGGGGGATACTGAAGCTTTCTTT	CASKVQAGDTEAFF
-	many	TRBJ1-2	TRBV20-1	TGCAGTTCAGGGAATCAGTATGGCTACACCTTC	CSSGNQYGYTF
-	-	TRBJ2-7	TRBV21-1	TGTGCCAGCAGCCCCCGGGACTACGAGCAGTACTTC	CASSPRDYEQYF
TRBD1	-	TRBJ2-3	TRBV5-1	TGCGCCAGCAGCTTGTCTCCGACAGGGGTGAGCACAGATACGCAGTATTTT	CASSLSPTGVSTDTQYF
-	-	TRBJ1-1	TRBV7-2	TGTGCCAGCAGCTTATTTTTGGGGAGCACTGAAGCTTTCTTT	CASSLFLGSTEAFF
-	-	TRBJ1-6	TRBV19	TGTGCCAGTAGTATCACCAGGGAAGGGAATTCACCCCTCCACTTT	CASSITREGNSPLHF
TRBD1	few	TRBJ1-2	TRBV4-3	TGCGCCAGCAGCCCGACAGGGGGCGCGAATGGCTACACCTTC	CASSPTGGANGYTF
-	-	TRBJ1-1	TRBV12-3/TRBV12-4	TGTGCCAGCAGTTTAGATGGCAGGACTGAAGCTTTCTTT	CASSLDGRTEAFF
TRBD1	-	TRBJ2-3	TRBV6-1	TGTGCCAGCAGTGGGGGGACAGGGGTTCGGACAGATACGCAGTATTTT	CASSGGTGVRTDTQYF
-	-	TRBJ2-3	TRBV18	TGTGCCAGTCTCACCGACTTGCGCACAGATACGCAGTATTTT	CASLTDLRTDTQYF
-	-	TRBJ1-2	TRBV28	TGTGCCAGCAGTTTAGTGGGGCCGAACTATGGCTACACCTTC	CASSLVGPNYGYTF
TRBD1	once	TRBJ1-2	TRBV19	TGTGCCAGCGCGCTGCCTACAGGGGGCGCTCACTATGGCTACACCTTC	CASALPTGGAHYGYTF
-	-	TRBJ1-6	TRBV30	TGTGCCTGGAGCTTTCTACGGGGAGCAAGTAATTCACCCCTCCACTTT	CAWSFLRGASNSPLHF
TRBD2	once	TRBJ2-7	TRBV5-4	TGTGCCAGCAGCGTGATCTCGGGGGGCTCCTACGAGCAGTACTTC	CASSVISGGSYEQYF
-	-	TRBJ1-1	TRBV18	TGTGCCAGCTCAACCACCAGGGATAATGAAGCTTTCTTT	CASSTTRDNEAFF
TRBD1	-	TRBJ2-5	TRBV4-1	TGCGCCAGCAGCCAAGTCTTCGTCGGGGGACAGGGAGAGTCAGAGACCCAGTACTTC	CASSQVFVGGQGESETQYF
TRBD1	-	TRBJ1-5	TRBV3-1/TRBV3-2	TGTGCCAGCAGCCGCCGGGACAGGGGAGGCAATCAGCCCCAGCATTTT	CASSRRDRGGNQPQHF
TRBD1	-	TRBJ2-1	TRBV7-9	TGTGCCAGCAGCTTTACGACAGGGTCGGCCTACAATGAGCAGTTCTTC	CASSFTTGSAYNEQFF
TRBD2	-	TRBJ2-2	TRBV19	TGTGCCAGCCAGACTAGCGCGAACACCGGGGAGCTGTTTTTT	CASQTSANTGELFF
TRBD2	-	TRBJ2-1	TRBV11-1	TGTGCCAGCAGATTGCGGGAGGCTCCTAGGAATGAGCAGTTCTTC	CASRLREAPRNEQFF
TRBD1	-	TRBJ1-6	TRBV6-5	TGTGCCAGCAGTTACGGCCAGGGGGCATCACCCCTCCACTTT	CASSYGQGASPLHF
-	-	TRBJ2-1	TRBV6-5	TGTGCCAGCAGTTACTCAGCCTCCAATGAGCAGTTCTTC	CASSYSASNEQFF
TRBD1	-	TRBJ2-3	TRBV5-4	TGTGCCAGCAGCTTGGAGGGGGCCTCAGATACGCAGTATTTT	CASSLEGASDTQYF
-	-	TRBJ1-5	TRBV10-2	TGCGCCAGCAGTGAGACGGGCAATCAGCCCCAGCATTTT	CASSETGNQPQHF
TRBD2	-	TRBJ2-7	TRBV7-2	TGTGCCAGCAGCTTAAATGCGGGGGGGTCCTACGAGCAGTACTTC	CASSLNAGGSYEQYF
-	-	TRBJ1-1	TRBV5-1	TGCGCCAGCAGCCAGGGACAGAACACTGAAGCTTTCTTT	CASSQGQNTEAFF
TRBD2	few	TRBJ2-5	TRBV19	TGTGCCAGTAGTATTGCGACTAGCTTGGAGACCCAGTACTTC	CASSIATSLETQYF
-	few	TRBJ2-1	TRBV3-1/TRBV3-2	TGTGCCAGCAGCCAAGATATGGCGATCAGCGATGAGCAGTTCTTC	CASSQDMAISDEQFF
-	-	TRBJ1-2	TRBV9	TGTGCCAGCAGCGTTACAGGGAGAGGCTACACCTTC	CASSVTGRGYTF
-	-	TRBJ2-1	TRBV3-1/TRBV3-2	TGTGCCAGCAGCCAAGGCCCGGTGAATGAGCAGTTCTTC	CASSQGPVNEQFF
TRBD1	-	TRBJ2-6	TRBV7-6	TGTGCCAGCAGCGTGGACAGGTCCTCTGGGGCCAACGTCCTGACTTTC	CASSVDRSSGANVLTF
TRBD1	-	TRBJ1-1	TRBV30	TGTGCCTGGAGTTTTGAGGGACAGGGTGGCCCTCCAGCTTTCTTT	CAWSFEGQGGPPAFF
-	-	TRBJ1-1	TRBV7-2	TGTGCCAGCAACAGCGGCGGCAGTGAGAACACTGAAGCTTTCTTT	CASNSGGSENTEAFF
-	-	TRBJ1-6	TRBV20-1	TGCAGTGCTCGTGTGAGCTCCTATAATTCACCCCTCCACTTT	CSARVSSYNSPLHF
-	-	TRBJ1-1	TRBV10-3	TGTGCCATCAAGGCGGTCCAGAACACTGAAGCTTTCTTT	CAIKAVQNTEAFF
TRBD2	-	TRBJ2-7	TRBV4-1	TGCGCCAGCAGCCAAGATCTAGCGGGGGGGCCGAACGAGCAGTACTTC	CASSQDLAGGPNEQYF
-	-	TRBJ2-1	TRBV4-3	TGCGCCAGCAGCCAAGTTATTAGCGACAATGAGCAGTTCTTC	CASSQVISDNEQFF
TRBD1	-	TRBJ2-3	TRBV23-1	TGCGCCAGCAGAGACAGGGGACCGAGGGGAGATACGCAGTATTTT	CASRDRGPRGDTQYF
TRBD2	-	TRBJ2-3	TRBV5-4	TGTGCCAGCAGCCCAGCCGGGACTAGCGGGGATACGCAGTATTTT	CASSPAGTSGDTQYF